The present T cell receptor beta chain was sequenced within a study of cytomegalovirus exposure and HLA in healthy donors. TCRdb's table, derived via immunoSEQ multiplex PCR, lists solely in-frame clones and lacks some. This sample has around 110,000 clones, with about 85% found just once. Study-wide results and limits: In vitro, a few CMV-associated chains proved specific for CMV antigens.

Of note for this clone: Its antigen is unknown.

This CDR3 spans 16 amino acids. CDR1 MNHNS and CDR2 SASEGT come from the germline V gene. V was pared by 0 bases and J by 1 base, with 6 bases of the junction left unmatched. This chain connects TRBV6-1 to TRBJ2-7, with 7 nucleotides matching TRBD1. The source is a woman between 18 and 30 years old in good health and CMV-seropositive. The source material was PBMCs. The CDR3: CASSEAWGTVSYEQYV. Here the CDR3 DNA reads TGTGCCAGCAGTGAAGCTTGGGGGACAGTTTCCTACGAGCAGTACGTC.